Presented here are 22 T cell receptor beta chains from one specimen sequenced in a study of vaccination effects on CD4 cells after COVID-19. Isolation of CD4+ T cells took place after ten to eleven days of culture. Vaccine administered to participants consisted of two doses of either BNT162b2 or mRNA-1273. No antigen has been identified for these receptors. TCRdb's table, derived via immunoSEQ multiplex PCR, lists solely in-frame clones and lacks some. The sample lists about 45,000 clones; around 70% were seen once. The sequenced sample was CD4+ T cells from PBMCs cultured without peptide, obtained after COVID-19 vaccination. The receptors come from a human donor who received a COVID-19 vaccine.

This sequence joins TRBV14 and TRBJ2-2, with no clear D. V was cut by 1 base and J by 5 bases, with 2 bases left in between. CDR3 length: 12 residues. In germline, CDR1 is SGHDN, CDR2 FVKESK. The CDR3 here is CASSQVTGELFF. Written as DNA, the CDR3 is TGTGCCAGCAGCCAAGTTACCGGGGAGCTGTTTTTT.

The V and J genes are TRBV28 and TRBJ2-5; D is possibly TRBD2 (6 bases). V lost 1 base to trimming and J lost 0 bases, with 15 bases between them. This CDR3 has 17 amino acids. Germline assignment: CDR1 MDHEN and CDR2 SYDVKM. The CDR3 here is CASSLSTAGPYQETQYF. In DNA form, the CDR3 reads TGTGCCAGCAGTTTATCTACCGCGGGACCGTACCAAGAGACCCAGTACTTC.

This clone was seen just once. This chain joins TRBV6-5 and TRBJ1-1; D uncertain. The CDR3 contains 14 residues. From germline, CDR1 is MNHEY and CDR2 SVGAGI. Trimming shortened V by 8 bases and J by 0 bases, and 13 bases separated the two germline ends. The CDR3 loop is CASLPGTVNTEAFF. The DNA for the CDR3 is TGTGCCAGCCTCCCCGGTACGGTGAACACTGAAGCTTTCTTT.

V and J are TRBV9 and TRBJ2-1; 9 nucleotides match TRBD2. Trimming cost V 0 bases and J 3 bases; bases outside gene matches: 4. The CDR3 consists of 16 residues. Germline CDR1 is SGDLS and CDR2 is YYNGEE. The DNA for the CDR3 is TGTGCCAGCAGCGTAGCTACAGCGGGGGGCTACAATGAGCAGTTCTTC. It specifies CASSVATAGGYNEQFF.

The V gene is TRBV6-5, the J gene TRBJ1-5, with unresolved D. Germline V gene data show CDR1 as MNHEY and CDR2 as SVGAGI. V lost 0 bases to trimming and J lost 0 bases, with 6 bases between them. The CDR3 extends over 15 amino acids. Here the CDR3 DNA reads TGTGCCAGCAGTTACTCGAGGACTAGCAATCAGCCCCAGCATTTT. Its translation is CASSYSRTSNQPQHF.

J is TRBJ1-2 and V is TRBV2; D not resolved. Deletions cut 7 bases from V and 8 bases from J, with 17 bases between. CDR3 size: 13 residues. Germline CDR1 reads SNHLY; CDR2 reads FYNNEI. Here the CDR3 reads CASTFTAWEGYTF. In nucleotides, the CDR3 is TGTGCCAGCACCTTCACGGCCTGGGAAGGCTACACCTTC.

This chain connects TRBV29-1 to TRBJ1-1; TRBD1 agrees at 7 bases. Germline trimming cut 2 bases from V and 0 bases from J; bases unmatched to any gene: 3. The CDR3 length is 14 residues. The germline V gene has CDR1 SQVTM and CDR2 ANQGSEA. CDR3 in DNA: TGCAGCGTTGAACCGACAGGGTTGAACACTGAAGCTTTCTTT. Translation: CSVEPTGLNTEAFF.

The rearrangement links TRBV5-1 to TRBJ2-7; D possibly matches TRBD1 or TRBD2 (5 bases each). Germline CDR1 reads SGHRS; CDR2 reads YFSETQ. The length of the CDR3 is 14 residues. V was cut by 0 bases and J by 2 bases, with 9 bases left in between. CDR3 nucleotides: TGCGCCAGCAGCTTGGAACGGGGACCCTACGAGCAGTACTTC. Encoded protein: CASSLERGPYEQYF.

CDR3 in amino acids: CASSLVPAYYEQYF. CDR3 coding DNA: TGTGCCAGCAGCTTAGTTCCAGCATACTACGAGCAGTACTTC. The chain carries TRBV7-9 and TRBJ2-7; D not resolved. The V end lost 1 base, the J end lost 3 bases, and 10 bases lay between the germline ends. From germline, CDR1 is SEHNR and CDR2 FQNEAQ (reference sequence). The CDR3 runs to 14 residues.

The chain combines TRBV6-5 with TRBJ2-5, with D perhaps being TRBD1 or TRBD2 (5 bases each). V was trimmed by 6 bases and J by 2 bases, leaving 10 bases between them. The CDR3 runs 13 residues. Germline loops: CDR1 MNHEY, CDR2 SVGAGI. The CDR3 DNA is TGTGCCAGCAGATACGGGGCTCAAGAGACCCAGTACTTC. Translation: CASRYGAQETQYF.

V usage is TRBV7-2 and J usage is TRBJ1-4; possibly TRBD1 for D (5 bases). The CDR3 extends over 13 amino acids. Germline lookup yields CDR1 SGHTA and CDR2 FQGNSA. The ends were cut back, 2 bases at V and 8 bases at J, with 9 bases in the middle. CDR3 nucleotides: TGTGCCAGCAGCTTAATCGAGGGGGAAAAACTGTTTTTT. Encoded protein: CASSLIEGEKLFF.

The V and J genes are TRBV4-1 and TRBJ2-1; the match to TRBD2 covers 8 bases. The V segment lost 3 bases and the J segment 3 bases; nucleotides outside the gene matches: 10. CDR1 and CDR2 from the germline V gene are MGHRA and YSYEKL. CDR3 size: 17 residues. This CDR3 reads CASSQHPGTRYYNEQFF. CDR3 bases: TGCGCCAGCAGCCAGCACCCCGGGACTAGATACTACAATGAGCAGTTCTTC.

This chain uses TRBV2 with TRBJ2-7, with D possibly being TRBD2 (7 bases). Germline V CDR1 and CDR2: SNHLY, FYNNEI. The ends were cut back, 1 base at V and 4 bases at J, with 23 bases in the middle. CDR3 length: 18 residues. DNA of the CDR3: TGTGCCAGCAGTGAAGAGTTAGTTTTCCAGGGGCGGGGGTACGAGCAGTACTTC. Translated: CASSEELVFQGRGYEQYF.

This clone was observed a few times. The genes are TRBV7-9 and TRBJ1-2; no definite D call. The CDR3 covers 15 residues. Trimming cost V 1 base and J 4 bases, with 13 bases left between them. Germline V gene data show CDR1 as SEHNR and CDR2 as FQNEAQ (reference sequence). The CDR3 bases are TGTGCCAGCAGCTTAGGAGTGGCGGGGTCCTATGGCTACACCTTC. Translating gives CASSLGVAGSYGYTF.

The chain recombines TRBV27 with TRBJ1-6; 7 bases align to TRBD1. This CDR3 spans 16 amino acids. The V segment lost 3 bases and the J segment 9 bases; nucleotides outside the gene matches: 11. CDR1 and CDR2 from the germline V gene are MNHEY and SMNVEV (reference sequence). DNA for the CDR3: TGTGCCAGCAGTTTCGGGACAGAACTATTTATTTCACCCCTCCACTTT. Its protein is CASSFGTELFISPLHF.

This sequence joins TRBV4-1 and TRBJ1-3; 8 bases are a match to TRBD1. The ends lost 3 bases at V and 7 bases at J; junction bases unmatched: 2. Germline CDR1 and CDR2: MGHRA and YSYEKL. This CDR3 comprises 13 residues. The DNA for the CDR3 is TGCGCCAGCAGCCACCAGGGGGCGAACACCATATATTTT. It yields the protein CASSHQGANTIYF.

The chain carries TRBV6-5 and TRBJ1-3, with D maybe TRBD1 (6 bases). Trimming took 7 bases from V and 0 from J, leaving 13 bases between them. The length of the CDR3 is 15 residues. Germline CDR1 is MNHEY and CDR2 is SVGAGI. The CDR3 spells CASTDGDISGNTIYF. DNA for the CDR3: TGTGCCAGCACCGATGGGGACATCTCTGGAAACACCATATATTTT.

This clone appeared once. V and J are TRBV14 and TRBJ1-1, with D possibly matching TRBD1 (6 bases). Trimming cost V 6 bases and J 3 bases, with 8 bases left between them. CDR1 is SGHDN, CDR2 FVKESK, per germline. There are 12 residues in the CDR3. CDR3 nucleotide sequence: TGTGCCAGCAGAGGACAGTACACTGAAGCTTTCTTT. This translates into CASRGQYTEAFF.

This chain links TRBV5-1 with TRBJ2-1, with 8 bases identical to TRBD2. The J segment lost 2 bases and the V segment lost 2 bases, leaving 6 bases of the junction unmatched. Germline lookup yields CDR1 SGHRS and CDR2 YFSETQ. This CDR3 is built from 16 residues. CDR3 in DNA: TGCGCCAGCAGCTTCCAGACTAGCGTGGCCTACAATGAGCAGTTCTTC. This codes for CASSFQTSVAYNEQFF.

The chain carries TRBV5-1 and TRBJ2-4; D possibly corresponds to TRBD1 (7 bases). The CDR3 covers 15 residues. With 4 bases removed from V and 8 bases from J, the gap between germline ends came to 19 bases. CDR1 is SGHRS, CDR2 YFSETQ, per germline. The CDR3 protein is CASSTAGQFSDIQYF. The CDR3 nucleotides read TGCGCCAGCAGCACCGCGGGACAGTTTAGCGACATTCAGTACTTC.

This clone came up a few times. The chain links TRBV7-9 to TRBJ1-4; D unresolved. Between the trimmed V and J ends, which lost 0 bases and 13 bases, there was a span of 15 bases. This CDR3 region has 14 residues. Germline assignment: CDR1 SEHNR and CDR2 FQNEAQ (reference sequence). The CDR3 nucleotides are TGTGCCAGCAGCTTAGCGGGTAACGGGTTCGGACTGTTTTTT. It specifies CASSLAGNGFGLFF.

The V gene is TRBV12-3 or TRBV12-4, the J gene TRBJ2-5; D gene ambiguous. With 3 bases removed from V and 3 bases from J, the gap between germline ends came to 5 bases. The CDR3 length is 12 residues. CDR3 nucleotides: TGTGCCAGCAGTTTTAGTGAAGAGACCCAGTACTTC. Protein: CASSFSEETQYF.